Sequencing of this T cell receptor (beta chain) was carried out in a study of OX40 agonist ivuxolimab in advanced cancers. Study as a whole: In this cohort, patients received ivuxolimab, an agonistic anti-OX40 (CD134) antibody. Under the entry rules, prior anti-PD-1, anti-PD-L1 or anti-CTLA-4 therapy was allowed, and 40% had some. All patients had ivuxolimab intravenously every 2 weeks at 0.01 to 10 mg/kg.

Clones were read by immunoSEQ multiplex PCR, and TCRdb kept only the in-frame ones, dropping some. Among 5,500 to 7,500 clones, 80% to 85% were seen once, and the ten largest hold roughly 26%. In germline, CDR1 is MDHEN, CDR2 SYDVKM. This CDR3 comprises 15 residues. The junction had 8 bases not matched to a gene; V was cut back by 4 bases and J by 3 bases. The input for sequencing was CD4+ or CD8+ T cells sorted from blood, taken in a trial of the OX40 agonist ivuxolimab. The receptor was isolated from an adult with an advanced solid tumor such as melanoma, head and neck, liver or kidney cancer. The chain has TRBV28 and TRBJ1-1; 7 nucleotides agree with TRBD1. The CDR3 loop is CASSSDRERDTEAFF. The CDR3, as DNA: TGTGCCAGCAGTTCTGACAGGGAGAGGGACACTGAAGCTTTCTTT.